The T cell receptor beta chain described here comes from a study of blood T cell repertoires in COVID-19. Study-wide background: Sources were T cells, B-cell-depleted T cells, or PBMCs; the material itself was cDNA or gDNA.

Under the authors' procedure: Nucleated cell counts were estimated from reference gene primer amplification. The method was immunoSEQ multiplex PCR; TCRdb's version includes in-frame clones alone and lacks a portion of them. V and J calls and clone size are copied from that table; D and trimming were computed from the DNA. The table includes fewer than 400,000 clones, about 88% detected once. The sample was peripheral blood. This sequence was found in a human donor in a cohort sampled during active COVID-19.

The CDR3 sequence: CASSPDSATGELFF. CDR3 in DNA: TGTGCCAGCAGTCCGGACAGTGCAACCGGGGAGCTGTTTTTT. J is TRBJ2-2 and V is TRBV27, with D possibly being TRBD1 (6 bases). V was shortened by 5 bases and J by 5 bases, with 12 bases between the two germline ends. Germline-derived CDR1 and CDR2 are MNHEY and SMNVEV (reference sequence). The CDR3 consists of 14 residues.